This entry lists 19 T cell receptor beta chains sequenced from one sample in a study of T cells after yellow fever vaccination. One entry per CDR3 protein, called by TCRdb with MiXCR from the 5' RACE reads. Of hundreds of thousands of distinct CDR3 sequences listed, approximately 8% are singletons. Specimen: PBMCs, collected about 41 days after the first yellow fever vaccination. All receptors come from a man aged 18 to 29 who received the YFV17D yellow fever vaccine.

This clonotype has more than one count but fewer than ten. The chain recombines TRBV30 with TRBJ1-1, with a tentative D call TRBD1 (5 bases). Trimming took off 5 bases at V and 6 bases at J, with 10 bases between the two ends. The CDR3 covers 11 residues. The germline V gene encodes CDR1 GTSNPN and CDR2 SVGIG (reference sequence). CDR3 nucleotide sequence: TGTGCCTGGGCCCAGGGCTCTGAAGCTTTCTTT. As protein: CAWAQGSEAFF.

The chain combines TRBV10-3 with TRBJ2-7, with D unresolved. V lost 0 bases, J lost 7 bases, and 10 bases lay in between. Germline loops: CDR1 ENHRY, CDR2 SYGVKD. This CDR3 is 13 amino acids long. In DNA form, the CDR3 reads TGTGCCATCAGTGAGTCCCCCTCTCAGGAGCAGTACTTC. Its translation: CAISESPSQEQYF.

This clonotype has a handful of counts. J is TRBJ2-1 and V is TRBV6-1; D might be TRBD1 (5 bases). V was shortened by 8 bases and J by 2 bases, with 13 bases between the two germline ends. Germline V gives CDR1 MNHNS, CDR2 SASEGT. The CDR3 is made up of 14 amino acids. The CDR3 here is CASGAPGPYNEQFF. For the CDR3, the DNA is TGTGCCAGCGGGGCCCCGGGCCCCTACAATGAGCAGTTCTTC.

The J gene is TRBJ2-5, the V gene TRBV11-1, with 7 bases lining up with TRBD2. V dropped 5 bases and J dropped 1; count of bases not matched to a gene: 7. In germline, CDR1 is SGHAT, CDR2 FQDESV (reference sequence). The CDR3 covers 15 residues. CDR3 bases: TGTGCCAGCAGCCAGCTCCGGGGGGTCCAAGAGACCCAGTACTTC. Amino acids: CASSQLRGVQETQYF.

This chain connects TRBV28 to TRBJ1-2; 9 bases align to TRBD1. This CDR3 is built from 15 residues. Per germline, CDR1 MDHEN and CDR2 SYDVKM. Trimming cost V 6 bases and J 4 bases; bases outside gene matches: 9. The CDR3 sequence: CASSLPTGGFYGYTF. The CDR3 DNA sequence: TGTGCCAGCAGCCTTCCGACAGGGGGTTTCTATGGCTACACCTTC.

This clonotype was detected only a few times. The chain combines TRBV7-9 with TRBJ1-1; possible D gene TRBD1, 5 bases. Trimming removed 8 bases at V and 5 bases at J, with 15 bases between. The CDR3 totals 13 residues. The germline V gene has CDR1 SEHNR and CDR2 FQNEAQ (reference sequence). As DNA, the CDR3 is TGTGCCAGCCGAGCGCTGGCAGGGACTGAAGCTTTCTTT. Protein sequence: CASRALAGTEAFF.

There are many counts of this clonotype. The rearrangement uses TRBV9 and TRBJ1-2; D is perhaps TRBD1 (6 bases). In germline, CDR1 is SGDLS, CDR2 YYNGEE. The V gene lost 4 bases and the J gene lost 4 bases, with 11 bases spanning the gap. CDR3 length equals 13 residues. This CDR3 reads CASSQDSAYGYTF. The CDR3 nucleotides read TGTGCCAGCAGCCAGGACAGCGCCTATGGCTACACCTTC.

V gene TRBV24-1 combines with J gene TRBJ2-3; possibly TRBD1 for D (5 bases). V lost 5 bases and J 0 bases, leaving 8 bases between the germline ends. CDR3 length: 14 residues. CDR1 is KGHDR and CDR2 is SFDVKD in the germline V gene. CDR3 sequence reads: CATSAQGSTDTQYF. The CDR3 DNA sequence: TGTGCCACCAGTGCCCAGGGAAGCACAGATACGCAGTATTTT.

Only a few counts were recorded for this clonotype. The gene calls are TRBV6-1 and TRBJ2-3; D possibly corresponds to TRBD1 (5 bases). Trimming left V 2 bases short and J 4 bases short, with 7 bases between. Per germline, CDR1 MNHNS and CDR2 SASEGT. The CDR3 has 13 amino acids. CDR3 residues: CASSEQGPDTQYF. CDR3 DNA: TGTGCCAGCAGTGAACAGGGTCCAGATACGCAGTATTTT.

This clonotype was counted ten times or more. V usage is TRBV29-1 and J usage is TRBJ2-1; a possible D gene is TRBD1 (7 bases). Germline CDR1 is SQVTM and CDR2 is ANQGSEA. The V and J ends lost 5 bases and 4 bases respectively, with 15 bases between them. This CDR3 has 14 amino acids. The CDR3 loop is CSVRARGEYNEQFF. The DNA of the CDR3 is TGCAGCGTTAGGGCCAGGGGGGAATACAATGAGCAGTTCTTC.

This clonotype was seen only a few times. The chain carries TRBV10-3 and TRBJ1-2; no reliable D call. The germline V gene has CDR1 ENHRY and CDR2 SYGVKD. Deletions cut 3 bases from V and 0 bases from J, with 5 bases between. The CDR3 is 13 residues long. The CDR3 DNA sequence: TGTGCCATCAGTGACCTGCCTAACTATGGCTACACCTTC. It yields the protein CAISDLPNYGYTF.

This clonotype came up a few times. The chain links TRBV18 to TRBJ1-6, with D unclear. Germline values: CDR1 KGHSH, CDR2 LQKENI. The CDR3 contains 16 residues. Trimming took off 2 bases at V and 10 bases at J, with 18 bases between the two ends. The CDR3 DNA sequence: TGTGCCAGCTCACCAGCTACGGCTCCCCGGAGCTCACCCCTCCACTTT. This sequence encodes CASSPATAPRSSPLHF.

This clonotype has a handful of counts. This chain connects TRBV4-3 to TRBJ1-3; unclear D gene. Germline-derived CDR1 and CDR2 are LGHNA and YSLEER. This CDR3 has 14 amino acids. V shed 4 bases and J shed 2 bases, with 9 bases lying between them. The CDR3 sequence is CASSLGVAGNTIYF. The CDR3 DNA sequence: TGCGCCAGCAGCCTCGGGGTAGCTGGAAACACCATATATTTT.

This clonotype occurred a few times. This CDR3 reads CATSRDPNQPQHF. The CDR3 coding sequence is TGTGCCACCAGCAGAGACCCCAATCAGCCCCAGCATTTT. J is TRBJ1-5 and V is TRBV15; no definite D call. Germline V CDR1 and CDR2: LNHNV, YYDKDF (reference sequence). Trimming removed 0 bases at V and 3 bases at J, with 3 bases between. The CDR3 is made up of 13 amino acids.

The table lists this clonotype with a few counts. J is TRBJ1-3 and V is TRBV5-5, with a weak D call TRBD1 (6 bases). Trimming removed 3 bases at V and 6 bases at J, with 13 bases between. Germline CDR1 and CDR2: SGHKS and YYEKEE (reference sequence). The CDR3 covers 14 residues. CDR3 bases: TGTGCCAGCAGCTGGGGCAGGGGCGAAAACACCATATATTTT. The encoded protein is CASSWGRGENTIYF.

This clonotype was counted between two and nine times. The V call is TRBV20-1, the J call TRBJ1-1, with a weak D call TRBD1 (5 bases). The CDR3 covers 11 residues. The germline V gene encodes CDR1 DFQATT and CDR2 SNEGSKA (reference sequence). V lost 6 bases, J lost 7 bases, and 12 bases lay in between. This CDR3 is CSARAGGEAFF. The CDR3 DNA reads TGCAGTGCCAGGGCCGGGGGTGAAGCTTTCTTT.

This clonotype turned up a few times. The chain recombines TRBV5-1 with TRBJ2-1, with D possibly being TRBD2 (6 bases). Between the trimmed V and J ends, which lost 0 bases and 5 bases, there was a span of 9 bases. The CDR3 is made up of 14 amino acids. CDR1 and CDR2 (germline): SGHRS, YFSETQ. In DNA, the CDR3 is TGCGCCAGCAGCTTGGTTAGCGGTGACAATGAGCAGTTCTTC. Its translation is CASSLVSGDNEQFF.

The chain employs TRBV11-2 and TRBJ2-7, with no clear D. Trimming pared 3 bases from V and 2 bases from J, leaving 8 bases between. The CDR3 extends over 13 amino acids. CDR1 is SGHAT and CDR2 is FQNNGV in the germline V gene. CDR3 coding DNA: TGTGCCAGCAGCTTTACGGCGACCTACGAGCAGTACTTC. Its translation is CASSFTATYEQYF.

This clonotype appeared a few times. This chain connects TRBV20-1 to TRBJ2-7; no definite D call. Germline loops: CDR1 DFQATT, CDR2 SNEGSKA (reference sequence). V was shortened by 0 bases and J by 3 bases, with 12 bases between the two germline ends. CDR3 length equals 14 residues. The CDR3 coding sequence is TGCAGTGCTAGAGATCCCGTCACCATCTACGAGCAGTACTTC. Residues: CSARDPVTIYEQYF.